This T cell receptor beta chain was sequenced during a study of blood T cell repertoires in COVID-19. Across the study: Italy, Spain and the United States were the sources of the convalescent and acute COVID-19 samples. The analysed material was cDNA or gDNA that came from T cells, B-cell-depleted T cells, or PBMCs.

How the authors handled the data: The assay estimated nucleated cells by amplifying reference gene primers. TCRdb's table, derived via immunoSEQ multiplex PCR, lists solely in-frame clones and lacks some. The V and J calls and clone size were taken over from that table, and D and trimming were inferred from the DNA. The profile shows 200,000 to 300,000 clones, about 91% of them singletons. Trimming at V came to 0 bases and at J to 9 bases, leaving 9 bases not matched to a gene. CDR1 is SGHTS and CDR2 is YDEGEE in the germline V gene. The CDR3 has 15 amino acids. Enrolled during active infection, Seattle patients were then followed longitudinally. In its sample, this clone was seen a few times.

The sequence derives from a person aged 18 to 35 with COVID-19, enrolled during active disease. The V gene is TRBV5-8, the J gene TRBJ1-1; 9 nucleotides line up with TRBD1. Sequencing input: peripheral blood. CDR3 sequence: CASSLGETGGSQAFF. DNA for the CDR3: TGTGCCAGCAGCTTGGGAGAGACAGGGGGATCCCAAGCTTTCTTT.